Shown below are 29 T cell receptor beta chains from a single sample sequenced in a study of blood T cell repertoires in COVID-19 (TCRdb year 2020). The library came from the immunoSEQ multiplex PCR assay. The clones in this table, taken by TCRdb from immuneACCESS, are in-frame only. Not every clone is retained; where verified, under half of the shortfall comes from an unresolved V gene, and the cause of the rest is unknown. The sample records about 73,000 clones, roughly 80% of which are singletons. The ten largest clonotypes hold about 2.1% of the sample. Source material: peripheral blood. These receptors were taken from a man between 65 and 85 years old with COVID-19, enrolled during active disease.

This clone was counted a single time. V gene TRBV27 combines with J gene TRBJ1-1; 7 positions match TRBD1. The CDR3 runs 16 residues. Germline-derived CDR1 and CDR2 are MNHEY and SMNVEV (reference sequence). J lost 0 bases, V lost 5 bases, and 9 bases had no gene match. The DNA for the CDR3 is TGTGCCAGCAGTCTCGATACGACAGGGATGAACACTGAAGCTTTCTTT. Encoded protein: CASSLDTTGMNTEAFF.

This clone was detected a few times. The chain couples TRBV2 to TRBJ1-6; D gene uncertain. The CDR3 loop spans 15 amino acids. With 6 bases removed from V and 5 bases from J, the gap between germline ends came to 14 bases. Germline CDR1 is SNHLY and CDR2 is FYNNEI. CDR3 sequence (DNA): TGTGCCAGCAGGAGAGCGGACGCAAATAATTCACCCCTCCACTTT. Encoded protein: CASRRADANNSPLHF.

V gene TRBV15 combines with J gene TRBJ2-4; the match to TRBD2 covers 7 bases. The length of the CDR3 is 16 residues. Germline V lookup: CDR1 LNHNV, CDR2 YYDKDF (reference sequence). The junction had 12 bases not matched to a gene; V was cut back by 3 bases and J by 7 bases. CDR3 sequence: CATSSGTGGGRNIQYF. CDR3 coding DNA: TGTGCCACCAGCAGTGGGACGGGGGGAGGGCGGAACATTCAGTACTTC.

The chain uses TRBV29-1 and TRBJ1-5; 7 bases map to TRBD1. In germline, CDR1 is SQVTM, CDR2 ANQGSEA. This CDR3 is built from 13 residues. Trimming removed 6 bases from V and 3 bases from J; junction bases left unmatched: 5. The CDR3: CSVRDSPNQPQHF. CDR3 in DNA: TGCAGCGTCCGGGACAGCCCCAATCAGCCCCAGCATTTT.

Here the CDR3 DNA reads TGTGCCATCAGTGCAGACAGGGCCCCGAGGGAGCAGTACTTC. Encoded protein: CAISADRAPREQYF. The V gene is TRBV10-3, the J gene TRBJ2-7, with TRBD1 matching 7 bases. CDR3 length equals 14 residues. J gave up 7 bases and V 4 bases, and 10 bases lay outside the gene matches. The germline V gene has CDR1 ENHRY and CDR2 SYGVKD.

This clone was seen just once. The V call is TRBV28, the J call TRBJ1-6; D gene ambiguous. Looked up from germline, CDR1 is MDHEN and CDR2 is SYDVKM. V was pared by 5 bases and J by 8 bases, with 7 bases between. CDR3 length: 12 amino acids. The CDR3 here is CASSLPYSPLHF. In DNA form, the CDR3 reads TGTGCCAGCAGTCTTCCTTATTCACCCCTCCACTTT.

The V gene is TRBV28, the J gene TRBJ1-4; a weak D match, TRBD1 (6 bases). V lost 9 bases and J lost 3, with 11 bases in between. CDR3 size: 13 residues. Germline CDR1 is MDHEN and CDR2 is SYDVKM. CDR3 DNA: TGTGCCAGTCGACAGGCATCTAATGAAAAACTGTTTTTT. Residues: CASRQASNEKLFF.

V usage is TRBV5-1 and J usage is TRBJ2-1; D ambiguous. The germline V and J ends were trimmed by 4 bases and 0 bases, with 11 bases remaining between them. The CDR3 covers 15 residues. Germline V gene lookup returns CDR1 SGHRS and CDR2 YFSETQ. CDR3 bases: TGCGCCAGCAGCCCCTCGCTAGACTCCTACAATGAGCAGTTCTTC. Translating gives CASSPSLDSYNEQFF.

The rearrangement links TRBV7-3 to TRBJ2-1, with D possibly being TRBD2 (5 bases). V dropped 1 base and J dropped 9 bases, with 19 bases sitting between them. This CDR3 spans 16 amino acids. The germline gives CDR1 SGHTA, CDR2 FQGTGA. The CDR3 protein is CASSLNGYRRSGEQFF. The CDR3 nucleotides read TGTGCCAGCAGCTTAAACGGCTACCGGAGGTCTGGTGAGCAGTTCTTC.

For the CDR3, the DNA is TGCGCCAGCAGCCAAGGCCAGGGTACTCTGTACGAGCAGTACTTC. Its protein product is CASSQGQGTLYEQYF. This sequence joins TRBV4-3 and TRBJ2-7; tentative D call: TRBD1 (5 bases). The CDR3 contains 15 residues. Per germline, CDR1 LGHNA and CDR2 YSLEER. With 1 base removed from V and 4 bases from J, the gap between germline ends came to 14 bases.

The V and J genes are TRBV6-5 and TRBJ1-4; weak D call: TRBD1 (5 bases). Per the germline V gene, CDR1 is MNHEY and CDR2 is SVGAGI. Trimming took off 0 bases at V and 6 bases at J, with 14 bases between the two ends. This CDR3 has 16 residues. The CDR3 is CASSYSFTGTDEKLFF. Written as DNA, the CDR3 is TGTGCCAGCAGTTACTCGTTTACAGGCACGGATGAAAAACTGTTTTTT.

This clone showed up just once. The genes are TRBV7-2 and TRBJ2-1; 13 positions match TRBD2. V trimming: 5 bases; J trimming: 1 base; junction bases outside the gene matches: 2. The CDR3 extends over 16 amino acids. The germline CDR1 and CDR2 sequences are SGHTA and FQGNSA. The CDR3 here is CASSRTSGSSYNEQFF. Here the CDR3 DNA reads TGTGCCAGCAGCCGGACTAGCGGGAGTTCCTACAATGAGCAGTTCTTC.

This sequence joins TRBV19 and TRBJ1-3, with D possibly matching TRBD1 (6 bases). The germline V gene encodes CDR1 LNHDA and CDR2 SQIVND (reference sequence). The CDR3 is made up of 17 amino acids. Between the trimmed V and J ends, which lost 9 bases and 4 bases, there was a span of 25 bases. As DNA, the CDR3 is TGTGCCAGCATAAACAGGGTTAGCCTCCACTCAGGAAACACCATATATTTT. It codes for CASINRVSLHSGNTIYF.

The gene calls are TRBV4-2 and TRBJ2-2; 7 nucleotides align to TRBD1. Trimming at V came to 1 base and at J to 3 bases, leaving 14 bases not matched to a gene. This CDR3 comprises 19 residues. Germline CDR1 LGHNA, CDR2 YNFKEQ. CDR3 sequence: CASSQALGSQGDDTGELFF. In DNA, the CDR3 is TGTGCCAGCAGCCAAGCGCTGGGATCTCAGGGGGACGACACCGGGGAGCTGTTTTTT.

The J gene is TRBJ1-4, the V gene TRBV5-1, with D perhaps TRBD1 (5 bases). The CDR3 is 18 residues long. V was shortened by 1 base and J by 4 bases, with 20 bases between the two germline ends. Germline CDR1 reads SGHRS; CDR2 reads YFSETQ. The CDR3 DNA is TGCGCCAGCAGCTTGATCCCGGCCTCGAGACAGTATAATGAAAAACTGTTTTTT. Its protein product is CASSLIPASRQYNEKLFF.

V gene TRBV9 combines with J gene TRBJ2-2; 8 nucleotides line up with TRBD2. Losses at the gene ends were 4 bases for V and 3 bases for J; bases not matched to a gene: 11. This CDR3 has 17 residues. Germline CDR1 and CDR2: SGDLS and YYNGEE. CDR3 in amino acids: CASSSHPSGSDTGELFF. The CDR3 nucleotides read TGTGCCAGCAGCTCTCACCCCAGCGGGAGTGACACCGGGGAGCTGTTTTTT.

A single count supports this clone. This chain's CDR3 is CASSLVSGGILNEQFF. CDR3 sequence (DNA): TGTGCCAGCAGCTTAGTGTCGGGAGGAATTCTCAATGAGCAGTTCTTC. The gene calls are TRBV7-2 and TRBJ2-1; 7 nucleotides line up with TRBD2. Germline V gives CDR1 SGHTA, CDR2 FQGNSA. This CDR3 is built from 16 residues. V lost 1 base, J lost 6 bases, and 9 bases stayed unmatched. Full variable domain (outside the CDR3, taken from reference TRBV7-2 and TRBJ2-1): GAGVSQSPSNKVTEKGKDVELRCDPISGHTALYWYRQSLGQGLEFLIYFQGNSAPDKSGLPSDRFSAERTGGSVSTLTIQRTQQEDSAVYLCASSLVSGGILNEQFFGPGTRLTVL.

The chain carries TRBV5-1 and TRBJ2-7; the match to TRBD2 covers 7 bases. The CDR3 sequence is 14 residues long. Germline loops: CDR1 SGHRS, CDR2 YFSETQ. V gave up 3 bases and J gave up 1 base; unmatched junction bases: 4. The DNA of the CDR3 is TGCGCCAGCAGCTCGACTAGCACATCCTACGAGCAGTACTTC. This translates into CASSSTSTSYEQYF.

The chain has TRBV12-2 and TRBJ1-4; the listed D gene, TRBD1, was not tested against the DNA. TRBV12-2 is an annotated pseudogene. The CDR3 extends over 15 amino acids. The CDR3 loop reads CASRIRGTVNEKLFF. CDR3 DNA: TGTGCAAGTCGCATCCGGGGGACAGTTAATGAAAAACTGTTTTTT.

The chain couples TRBV11-2 to TRBJ1-3; TRBD1 agrees at 7 bases. CDR3 size: 16 residues. Trimming took 1 base from V and 0 from J; bases not matched to a gene: 3. Germline V lookup: CDR1 SGHAT, CDR2 FQNNGV. CDR3 sequence: CASSLGGTVSGNTIYF. The DNA for the CDR3 is TGTGCCAGCAGCTTAGGGGGGACAGTCTCTGGAAACACCATATATTTT.

The chain combines TRBV27 with TRBJ1-5; 8 bases are shared with TRBD1. V lost 4 bases and J lost 1; bases outside the gene matches: 3. Germline V gives CDR1 MNHEY, CDR2 SMNVEV (reference sequence). The length of the CDR3 is 15 residues. CDR3 nucleotide sequence: TGTGCCAGCAGTTATAGGACAGGGAGCAATCAGCCCCAGCATTTT. Protein sequence: CASSYRTGSNQPQHF.

The chain employs TRBV7-2 and TRBJ2-7; 7 bases align to TRBD2. Germline lookup yields CDR1 SGHTA and CDR2 FQGNSA. J was trimmed by 2 bases and V by 2 bases; bases with no gene match: 6. The CDR3 sequence is 15 residues long. CDR3 in DNA: TGTGCCAGCAGCTTAAGTAGGCTAGCGGCCTACGAGCAGTACTTC. Its protein is CASSLSRLAAYEQYF.

The genes are TRBV19 and TRBJ2-2; D gene unclear. The V end lost 6 bases, the J end lost 5 bases, and 13 bases lay between the germline ends. CDR3 length equals 14 residues. Per germline, CDR1 LNHDA and CDR2 SQIVND (reference sequence). The CDR3: CASSHLAATGELFF. The DNA of the CDR3 is TGTGCCAGTAGCCACCTTGCGGCTACCGGGGAGCTGTTTTTT.

This rearrangement joins TRBV11-3 to TRBJ2-5; TRBD1 is a possible D gene (6 bases). Germline CDR1 reads SGHNT; CDR2 reads YENEEA. The V and J ends lost 4 bases and 5 bases respectively, with 14 bases between them. The CDR3 sequence is 14 residues long. The CDR3 protein is CASSSQDSAETQYF. The CDR3 region has the DNA TGTGCCAGCAGCTCCCAGGACAGTGCCGAGACCCAGTACTTC.

The V and J genes are TRBV6-2 or TRBV6-3 and TRBJ2-7; 11 bases line up with TRBD2. Germline V gives CDR1 MNHEY, CDR2 SVGEGT. V trimming: 2 bases; J trimming: 5 bases; junction bases outside the gene matches: 8. CDR3 length equals 16 residues. The CDR3 reads CASSYPLAGEDNEQYF. The DNA for the CDR3 is TGTGCCAGCAGTTACCCACTAGCGGGAGAGGATAACGAGCAGTACTTC.

This chain joins TRBV5-1 and TRBJ2-1; no reliable D call. The V gene's germline CDR1 is SGHRS and CDR2 YFSETQ. This CDR3 is built from 12 residues. The ends were cut back, 1 base at V and 8 bases at J, with 7 bases in the middle. Here the CDR3 DNA reads TGCGCCAGCAGCTTGACGGGTGATGAGCAGTTCTTC. Protein: CASSLTGDEQFF. Full variable domain (missing parts from reference TRBV5-1 and TRBJ2-1): KAGVTQTPRYLIKTRGQQVTLSCSPISGHRSVSWYQQTPGQGLQFLFEYFSETQRNKGNFPGRFSGRQFSNSRSEMNVSTLELGDSALYLCASSLTGDEQFFGPGTRLTVL.

The chain recombines TRBV10-3 with TRBJ1-3; no firm D call. Germline assignment: CDR1 ENHRY and CDR2 SYGVKD. V was clipped by 10 bases and J by 0 bases, with 22 bases between them. This CDR3 is 17 amino acids long. The CDR3 DNA follows: TGTGCCACCCGTGAATTTTTTGATATCAGCTCTGGAAACACCATATATTTT. Translated, it gives CATREFFDISSGNTIYF.

This chain uses TRBV5-5 with TRBJ1-4, with D maybe TRBD1 (6 bases). Looked up from germline, CDR1 is SGHKS and CDR2 is YYEKEE (reference sequence). This CDR3 region has 16 residues. V lost 1 base and J lost 0, with 10 bases in between. Written as DNA, the CDR3 is TGTGCCAGCAGCTTGCTCGCAGGGGCAACTAATGAAAAACTGTTTTTT. It specifies CASSLLAGATNEKLFF. Based on the CDR3 plus reference TRBV5-5 and TRBJ1-4, the full variable domain is DAGVTQSPTHLIKTRGQQVTLRCSPISGHKSVSWYQQVLGQGPQFIFQYYEKEERGRGNFPDRFSARQFPNYSSELNVNALLLGDSALYLCASSLLAGATNEKLFFGSGTQLSVL.

This clone has at least ten counts. The chain uses TRBV11-3 and TRBJ2-2, with 12 bases matching TRBD1. Germline V gene sequence: CDR1 SGHNT, CDR2 YENEEA. CDR3 length: 16 amino acids. The J segment lost 2 bases and the V segment lost 8 bases, leaving 6 bases of the junction unmatched. As DNA, the CDR3 is TGTGCCAGCCGCTACGGGACAGGGGGCAACACCGGGGAGCTGTTTTTT. Protein: CASRYGTGGNTGELFF.